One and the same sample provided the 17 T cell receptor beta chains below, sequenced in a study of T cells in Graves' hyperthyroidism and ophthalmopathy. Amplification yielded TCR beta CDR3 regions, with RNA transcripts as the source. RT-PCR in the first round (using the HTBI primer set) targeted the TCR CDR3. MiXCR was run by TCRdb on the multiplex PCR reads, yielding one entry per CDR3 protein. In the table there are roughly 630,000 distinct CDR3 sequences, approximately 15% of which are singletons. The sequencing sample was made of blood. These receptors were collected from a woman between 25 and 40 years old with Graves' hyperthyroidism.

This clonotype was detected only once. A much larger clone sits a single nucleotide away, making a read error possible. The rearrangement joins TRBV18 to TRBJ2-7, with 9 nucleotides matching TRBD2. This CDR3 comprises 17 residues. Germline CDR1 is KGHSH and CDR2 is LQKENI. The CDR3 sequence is CASSPAGGTAYSYERYF. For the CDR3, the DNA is TGTGCCAGCTCTCCGGCGGGAGGGACAGCCTACTCCTACGAGCGGTACTTC.

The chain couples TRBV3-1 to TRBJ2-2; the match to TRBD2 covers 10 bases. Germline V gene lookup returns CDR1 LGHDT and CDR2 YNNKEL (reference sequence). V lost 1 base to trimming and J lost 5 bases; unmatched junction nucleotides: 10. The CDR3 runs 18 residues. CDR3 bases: TGTGCCAGCAGCCAAGCTTTCGCGGTAGCGGGAGGTACCGGGGAGCTGTTTTTT. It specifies CASSQAFAVAGGTGELFF.

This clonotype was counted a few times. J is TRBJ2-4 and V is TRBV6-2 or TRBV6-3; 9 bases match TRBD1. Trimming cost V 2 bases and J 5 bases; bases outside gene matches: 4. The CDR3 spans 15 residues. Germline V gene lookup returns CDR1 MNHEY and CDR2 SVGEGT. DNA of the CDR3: TGTGCCAGCAGTTACGCTCGACAGGGGGAAAACATTCAGTACTTC. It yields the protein CASSYARQGENIQYF.

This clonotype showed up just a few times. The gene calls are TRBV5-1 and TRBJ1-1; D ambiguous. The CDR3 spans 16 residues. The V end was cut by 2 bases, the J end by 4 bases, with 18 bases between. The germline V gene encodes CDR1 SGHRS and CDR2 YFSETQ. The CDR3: CASSFPPPEGITEAFF. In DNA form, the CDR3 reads TGCGCCAGCAGCTTTCCCCCCCCGGAGGGAATCACTGAAGCTTTCTTT. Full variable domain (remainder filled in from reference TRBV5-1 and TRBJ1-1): KAGVTQTPRYLIKTRGQQVTLSCSPISGHRSVSWYQQTPGQGLQFLFEYFSETQRNKGNFPGRFSGRQFSNSRSEMNVSTLELGDSALYLCASSFPPPEGITEAFFGQGTRLTVV.

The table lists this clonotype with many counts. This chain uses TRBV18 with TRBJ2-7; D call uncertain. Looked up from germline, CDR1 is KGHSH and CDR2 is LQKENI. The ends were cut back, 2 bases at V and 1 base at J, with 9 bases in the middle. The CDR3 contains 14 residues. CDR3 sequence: CASSPSYLSYEQYF. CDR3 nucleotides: TGTGCCAGCTCACCAAGTTACTTGTCCTACGAGCAGTACTTC.

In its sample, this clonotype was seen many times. CDR3 DNA sequence: TGTGCCAGCAGTCTCCGGGACAGGGGGCGCACAGATACGCAGTATTTT. This sequence encodes CASSLRDRGRTDTQYF. V is TRBV12-3 or TRBV12-4 and J is TRBJ2-3, with 12 bases that match TRBD1. Germline trimming cut 5 bases from V and 1 base from J; bases unmatched to any gene: 4. The CDR3 loop spans 16 amino acids.

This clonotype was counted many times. The CDR3 DNA is TGTGCCAGCAGCCAAGTTGCGGTGAACACTGAAGCTTTCTTT. It codes for CASSQVAVNTEAFF. This rearrangement joins TRBV3-1 to TRBJ1-1; the D is unclear. Germline values: CDR1 LGHDT, CDR2 YNNKEL (reference sequence). The CDR3 is 14 residues long. Trimming shortened V by 1 base and J by 0 bases, and 6 bases separated the two germline ends.

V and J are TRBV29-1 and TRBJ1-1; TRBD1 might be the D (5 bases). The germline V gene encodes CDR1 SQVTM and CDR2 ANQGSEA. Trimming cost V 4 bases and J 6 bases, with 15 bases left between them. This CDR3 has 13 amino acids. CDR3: CSVGAQTDAEAFF. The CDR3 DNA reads TGCAGCGTTGGGGCCCAGACAGACGCTGAAGCTTTCTTT.

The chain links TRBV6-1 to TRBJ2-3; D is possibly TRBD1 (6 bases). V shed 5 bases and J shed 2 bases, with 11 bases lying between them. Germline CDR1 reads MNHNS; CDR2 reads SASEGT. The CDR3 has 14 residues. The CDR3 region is CASSRQALTDTQYF. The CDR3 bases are TGTGCCAGCAGTAGACAGGCCCTCACAGATACGCAGTATTTT.

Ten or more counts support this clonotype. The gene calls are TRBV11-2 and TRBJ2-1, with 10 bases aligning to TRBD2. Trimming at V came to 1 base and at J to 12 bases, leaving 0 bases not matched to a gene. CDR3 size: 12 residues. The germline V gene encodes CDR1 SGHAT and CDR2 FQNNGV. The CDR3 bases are TGTGCCAGCAGCTTAGGACTAGCGGGGCAGTTCTTC. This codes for CASSLGLAGQFF.

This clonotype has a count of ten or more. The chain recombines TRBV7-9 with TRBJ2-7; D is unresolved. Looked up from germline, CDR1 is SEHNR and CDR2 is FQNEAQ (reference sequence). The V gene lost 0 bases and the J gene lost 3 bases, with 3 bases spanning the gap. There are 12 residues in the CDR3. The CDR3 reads CASSLARYEQYF. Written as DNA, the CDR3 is TGTGCCAGCAGCTTAGCGCGCTACGAGCAGTACTTC.

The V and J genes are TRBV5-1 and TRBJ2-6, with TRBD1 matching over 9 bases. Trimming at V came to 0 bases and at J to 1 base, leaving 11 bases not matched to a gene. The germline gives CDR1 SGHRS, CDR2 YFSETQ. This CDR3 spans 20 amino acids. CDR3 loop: CASSLAGIRTGVSGANVLTF. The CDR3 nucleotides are TGCGCCAGCAGCTTGGCGGGAATAAGGACAGGGGTATCTGGGGCCAACGTCCTGACTTTC.

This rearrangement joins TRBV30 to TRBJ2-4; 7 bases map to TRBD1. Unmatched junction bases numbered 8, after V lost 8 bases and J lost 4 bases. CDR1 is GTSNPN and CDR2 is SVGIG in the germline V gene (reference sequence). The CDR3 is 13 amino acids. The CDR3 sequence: CASSTDRKNIQYF. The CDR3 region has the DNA TGTGCCAGTAGTACGGACAGGAAAAACATTCAGTACTTC.

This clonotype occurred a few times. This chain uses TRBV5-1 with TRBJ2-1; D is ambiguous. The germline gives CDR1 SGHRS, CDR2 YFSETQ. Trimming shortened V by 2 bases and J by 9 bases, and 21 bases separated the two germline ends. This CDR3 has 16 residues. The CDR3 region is CASSLRSVGRTVEQFF. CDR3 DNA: TGCGCCAGCAGCTTAAGGTCGGTAGGGCGTACAGTTGAGCAGTTCTTC. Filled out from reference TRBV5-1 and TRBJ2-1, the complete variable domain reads KAGVTQTPRYLIKTRGQQVTLSCSPISGHRSVSWYQQTPGQGLQFLFEYFSETQRNKGNFPGRFSGRQFSNSRSEMNVSTLELGDSALYLCASSLRSVGRTVEQFFGPGTRLTVL.

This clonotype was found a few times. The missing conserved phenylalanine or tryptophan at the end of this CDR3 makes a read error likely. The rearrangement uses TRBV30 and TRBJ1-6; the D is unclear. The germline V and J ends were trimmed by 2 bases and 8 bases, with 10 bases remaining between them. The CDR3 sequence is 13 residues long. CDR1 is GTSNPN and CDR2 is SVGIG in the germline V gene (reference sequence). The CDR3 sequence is CAWSLGNDSPLHS. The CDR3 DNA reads TGTGCCTGGAGTTTGGGAAATGATTCACCCCTCCACTCT.

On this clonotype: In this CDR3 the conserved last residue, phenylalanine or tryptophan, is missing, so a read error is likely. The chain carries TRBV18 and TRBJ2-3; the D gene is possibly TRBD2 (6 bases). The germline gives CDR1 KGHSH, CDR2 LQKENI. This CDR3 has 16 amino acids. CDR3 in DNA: TGTGCCAGTTCACCACGCTCTAGCGTAAGCACAGATACGCAGTATTAT. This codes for CASSPRSSVSTDTQYY.

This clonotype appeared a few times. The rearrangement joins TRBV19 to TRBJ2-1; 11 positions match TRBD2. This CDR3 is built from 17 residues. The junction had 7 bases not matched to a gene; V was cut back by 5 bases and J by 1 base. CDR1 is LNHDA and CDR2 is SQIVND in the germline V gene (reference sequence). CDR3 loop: CASSAILAGVSYNEQFF. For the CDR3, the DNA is TGTGCCAGTAGTGCCATACTAGCGGGAGTATCCTACAATGAGCAGTTCTTC.